The 18 T cell receptor beta chains below come from one sample, sequenced in a study of blood T cell repertoires in COVID-19. TCRdb's copy holds only in-frame clones and misses some; the assay was immunoSEQ multiplex PCR. Here the sample spans 80,000 to 95,000 clones, about nine tenths being singletons. Sequencing was performed on peripheral blood. The receptors originated from a man aged 50 to 60 with active or convalescent COVID-19.

The V call is TRBV4-1, the J call TRBJ2-5, with D possibly TRBD2 on 7 matching bases. Trimming took 5 bases from V and 5 from J, leaving 27 bases between them. The CDR3 consists of 18 residues. Germline assignment: CDR1 MGHRA and CDR2 YSYEKL. The CDR3 is CASSLRGGISPLSETQYF. The CDR3 DNA follows: TGCGCCAGCAGCTTAAGGGGGGGGATTAGCCCTCTGTCGGAGACCCAGTACTTC.

This sequence joins TRBV3-1 (or the pseudogene TRBV3-2) and TRBJ2-3, with TRBD2 as a possible D gene (5 bases). The CDR3 covers 17 residues. The V end was cut by 0 bases, the J end by 0 bases, with 13 bases between. Germline loops: CDR1 LGHDT, CDR2 YNNKEL (reference sequence). CDR3 nucleotides: TGTGCCAGCAGCCAAGATTTCCCGGACTTAAGCACAGATACGCAGTATTTT. Protein product: CASSQDFPDLSTDTQYF.

The chain employs TRBV28 and TRBJ1-6; 9 bases agree with TRBD1. CDR3 length: 15 residues. From germline, CDR1 is MDHEN and CDR2 SYDVKM. J was trimmed by 10 bases and V by 5 bases; bases with no gene match: 9. The CDR3 coding sequence is TGTGCCAGCAGTCTAGAACAGGGGGCAGGGTCACCCCTCCACTTT. It codes for CASSLEQGAGSPLHF. Using reference TRBV28 and TRBJ1-6 for the parts outside the CDR3, the full variable domain is DVKVTQSSRYLVKRTGEKVFLECVQDMDHENMFWYRQDPGLGLRLIYFSYDVKMKEKGDIPEGYSVSREKKERFSLILESASTNQTSMYLCASSLEQGAGSPLHFGNGTRLTVT.

The chain has TRBV6-4 and TRBJ2-1; TRBD1 might be the D (7 bases). Between the trimmed V and J ends, which lost 4 bases and 9 bases, there was a span of 16 bases. The CDR3 totals 14 residues. CDR1 and CDR2 from the germline V gene are MRHNA and SNTAGT. The CDR3 nucleotides are TGTGCCAGCAGTGGCGGGGTCAGGGGGTCTGAGCAGTTCTTC. Amino acid sequence: CASSGGVRGSEQFF.

CDR3 loop: CASSQPGQTLRGYTF. The CDR3 nucleotides read TGCGCCAGCAGCCAGCCGGGACAGACCTTGAGGGGCTACACCTTC. The chain employs TRBV4-1 and TRBJ1-2; TRBD1 matches 7 bases. This CDR3 comprises 15 residues. V gave up 3 bases and J gave up 8 bases; unmatched junction bases: 12. Germline lookup yields CDR1 MGHRA and CDR2 YSYEKL.

V and J are TRBV29-1 and TRBJ1-3; TRBD1 aligns across 11 bases. The V gene's germline CDR1 is SQVTM and CDR2 ANQGSEA. With 6 bases clipped from V and 9 bases from J, the junction kept 19 bases outside the gene matches. This CDR3 region has 17 residues. CDR3: CSVALPGTGGVGGTIYF. CDR3 in DNA: TGCAGCGTGGCTCTTCCCGGGACAGGGGGTGTCGGGGGCACCATATATTTT.

This chain uses TRBV30 with TRBJ2-5; tentatively, D is TRBD1 (5 bases). CDR3 length: 13 amino acids. Germline-derived CDR1 and CDR2 are GTSNPN and SVGIG (reference sequence). Trimming cost V 2 bases and J 5 bases, with 12 bases left between them. CDR3 DNA sequence: TGTGCCTGGAGTATAGGGGCGGCCGAGACCCAGTACTTC. This gives the protein CAWSIGAAETQYF.

This clone was counted at least ten times. V usage is TRBV27 and J usage is TRBJ2-7, with 12 bases identical to TRBD1. The CDR3 length is 16 residues. The V segment lost 4 bases and the J segment 3 bases; nucleotides outside the gene matches: 7. Germline-derived CDR1 and CDR2 are MNHEY and SMNVEV (reference sequence). This chain's CDR3 is CASSWWGQGALYEQYF. In DNA, the CDR3 is TGTGCCAGCAGTTGGTGGGGACAGGGGGCCCTCTACGAGCAGTACTTC.

The chain carries TRBV7-2 and TRBJ1-1; D not resolved. The CDR3 is 14 amino acids. CDR1 and CDR2 (germline): SGHTA, FQGNSA. V dropped 4 bases and J dropped 4 bases, with 13 bases sitting between them. The CDR3 sequence is CASSSDGGFTEAFF. CDR3 nucleotides: TGTGCCAGCAGCTCGGACGGAGGTTTCACTGAAGCTTTCTTT.

The chain joins TRBV6-2 or TRBV6-3 to TRBJ2-1; D unclear. Germline assignment: CDR1 MNHEY and CDR2 SVGEGT. The CDR3 is 12 amino acids. V was clipped by 4 bases and J by 10 bases, with 11 bases between them. CDR3 DNA sequence: TGTGCCAGCAGTTTACGGATCGGGGAGCAGTTCTTC. It specifies CASSLRIGEQFF.

The chain uses TRBV5-4 and TRBJ2-4; TRBD1 is a possible D gene (6 bases). Germline V gene lookup returns CDR1 SGHNT and CDR2 YYREEE (reference sequence). The V and J ends lost 0 bases and 1 base respectively, with 11 bases between them. The CDR3 covers 16 residues. The CDR3 bases are TGTGCCAGCAGCTTGGCGCCTACAGGGGCCAAAAACATTCAGTACTTC. It encodes CASSLAPTGAKNIQYF. The full variable domain, rest sourced from reference TRBV5-4 and TRBJ2-4, is ETGVTQSPTHLIKTRGQQVTLRCSSQSGHNTVSWYQQALGQGPQFIFQYYREEENGRGNFPPRFSGLQFPNYSSELNVNALELDDSALYLCASSLAPTGAKNIQYFGAGTRLSVL.

The V and J genes are TRBV27 and TRBJ2-1; TRBD2 matches at 7 bases. CDR1 is MNHEY, CDR2 SMNVEV, per germline (reference sequence). This CDR3 contains 11 residues. Trimming at V came to 6 bases and at J to 7 bases, leaving 0 bases not matched to a gene. CDR3 sequence: CASRGGNEQFF. The CDR3 nucleotides read TGTGCCAGCAGGGGAGGGAATGAGCAGTTCTTC.

The chain uses TRBV29-1 and TRBJ2-7; 11 bases map to TRBD1. The CDR3 contains 17 residues. J was trimmed by 2 bases and V by 0 bases; bases with no gene match: 9. Germline-derived CDR1 and CDR2 are SQVTM and ANQGSEA. CDR3 amino acids: CSVEDYGGQGATYEQYF. The CDR3 coding sequence is TGCAGCGTTGAAGATTACGGCGGACAGGGGGCGACCTACGAGCAGTACTTC.

The rearrangement joins TRBV18 to TRBJ1-6, with TRBD1 matching over 7 bases. The CDR3 covers 15 residues. CDR1 and CDR2 (germline): KGHSH, LQKENI. The V and J ends lost 0 bases and 6 bases, in that order; junction bases with no gene match: 2. The CDR3 protein is CASSPPGQPNSPLHF. In DNA, the CDR3 is TGTGCCAGCTCACCACCGGGACAGCCTAATTCACCCCTCCACTTT. The entire variable domain, with the rest obtained from reference TRBV18 and TRBJ1-6, is as follows: NAGVMQNPRHLVRRRGQEARLRCSPMKGHSHVYWYRQLPEEGLKFMVYLQKENIIDESGMPKERFSAEFPKEGPSILRIQQVVRGDSAAYFCASSPPGQPNSPLHFGNGTRLTVT.

V is TRBV10-3 and J is TRBJ1-2; 7 positions match TRBD1. Germline lookup yields CDR1 ENHRY and CDR2 SYGVKD. The junction had 9 bases not matched to a gene; V was cut back by 10 bases and J by 4 bases. This CDR3 is 13 amino acids long. The CDR3: CATRDSPSYGYTF. DNA for the CDR3: TGTGCCACTCGGGACAGTCCGTCCTATGGCTACACCTTC.

The chain employs TRBV7-6 and TRBJ2-5; 8 bases map to TRBD1. V dropped 4 bases and J dropped 2; count of bases not matched to a gene: 21. The CDR3 length is 20 residues. CDR1 SGHVS and CDR2 FNYEAQ come from the germline V gene. DNA for the CDR3: TGTGCCAGCAGCTCCCCTACAGGCCAGGGGGCCCAAATTTTTCAAGAGACCCAGTACTTC. This translates into CASSSPTGQGAQIFQETQYF. Full variable domain (missing parts from reference TRBV7-6 and TRBJ2-5): GAGVSQSPRYKVTKRGQDVALRCDPISGHVSLYWYRQALGQGPEFLTYFNYEAQQDKSGLPNDRFSAERPEGSISTLTIQRTEQRDSAMYRCASSSPTGQGAQIFQETQYFGPGTRLLVL.

This sequence joins TRBV28 and TRBJ2-5; TRBD2 agrees at 8 bases. The CDR3 consists of 14 residues. Germline-derived CDR1 and CDR2 are MDHEN and SYDVKM. J gave up 5 bases and V 3 bases, and 5 bases lay outside the gene matches. The DNA for the CDR3 is TGTGCCAGCAGTTTCGGGGGGGATCGGGAGACCCAGTACTTC. Protein: CASSFGGDRETQYF.

This clone came up a few times. The J gene is TRBJ1-2, the V gene TRBV11-3; TRBD1 matches at 8 bases. Germline loops: CDR1 SGHNT, CDR2 YENEEA. The CDR3 loop spans 17 amino acids. Trimming cost V 2 bases and J 6 bases; bases outside gene matches: 14. CDR3 in DNA: TGTGCCAGCAGCTTAACTCTGGGAGACAGGGGATGGGATGGCTACACCTTC. Translation gives CASSLTLGDRGWDGYTF.